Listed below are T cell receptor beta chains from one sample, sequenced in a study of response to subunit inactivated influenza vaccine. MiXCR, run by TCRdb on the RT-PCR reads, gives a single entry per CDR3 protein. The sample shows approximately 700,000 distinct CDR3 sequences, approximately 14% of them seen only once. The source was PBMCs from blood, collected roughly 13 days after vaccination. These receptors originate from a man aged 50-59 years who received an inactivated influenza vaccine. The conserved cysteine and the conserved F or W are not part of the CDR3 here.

cdr3_aa: ATSAGQNNSPLH
v_call: TRBV24-1
j_call: TRBJ1-6
cdr3_length: 12

cdr3_aa: RGRRNTEAF
v_call: TRBV20-1
j_call: TRBJ1-1
cdr3_length: 9

cdr3_aa: ASSPLTANYGYT
v_call: TRBV7-7
j_call: TRBJ1-2
cdr3_length: 12

cdr3_aa: ASSSGSFYEQY
v_call: TRBV28
j_call: TRBJ2-7
cdr3_length: 11

cdr3_aa: ASSLVGTSGGAFNEQF
v_call: TRBV5-1
j_call: TRBJ2-1
cdr3_length: 16

cdr3_aa: SALDRGRNQPQH
v_call: TRBV20-1
j_call: TRBJ1-5
cdr3_length: 12

cdr3_aa: ASSLTFYGSGADTQY
v_call: TRBV7-2
j_call: TRBJ2-3
cdr3_length: 15

cdr3_aa: ASSRTGTRGPSTQY
v_call: TRBV6-1
j_call: TRBJ2-5
cdr3_length: 14

cdr3_aa: ASSLGLTYNEQF
v_call: TRBV7-2
j_call: TRBJ2-1
cdr3_length: 12

cdr3_aa: ASSSPRDTSEKLF
v_call: TRBV7-9
j_call: TRBJ1-4
cdr3_length: 13

cdr3_aa: ASSPGLAGGRAKNIQY
v_call: TRBV4-1
j_call: TRBJ2-4
cdr3_length: 16